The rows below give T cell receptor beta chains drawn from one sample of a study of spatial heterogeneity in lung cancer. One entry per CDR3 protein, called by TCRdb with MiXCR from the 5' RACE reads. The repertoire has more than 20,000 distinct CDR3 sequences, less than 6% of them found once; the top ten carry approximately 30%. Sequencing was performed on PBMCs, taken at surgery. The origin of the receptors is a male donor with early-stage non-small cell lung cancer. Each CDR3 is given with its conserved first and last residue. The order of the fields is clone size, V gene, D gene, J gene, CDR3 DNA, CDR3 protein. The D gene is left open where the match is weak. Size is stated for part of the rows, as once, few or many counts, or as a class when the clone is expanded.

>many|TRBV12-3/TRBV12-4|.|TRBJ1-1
TGTGCCAGCAGAAATATTATCGCTGAAGCTTTCTTT
CASRNIIAEAFF
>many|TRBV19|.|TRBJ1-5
TGTGCCAGTGGGCGACAGGGCAATCAGCCCCAGCATTTT
CASGRQGNQPQHF
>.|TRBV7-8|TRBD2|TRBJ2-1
TGTGCCAGCAGCTGGGAGGGCGCGGCGTCCTACAATGAGCAGTTCTTC
CASSWEGAASYNEQFF
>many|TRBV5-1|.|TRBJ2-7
TGCGCCAGCAGCTTGGCGGGGTTTGGCGAGCAGTACTTC
CASSLAGFGEQYF
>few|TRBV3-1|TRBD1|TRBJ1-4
TGTGCCAGCAGCCAGCGTCGACAGGGCGGCACTGAAAAACTGTTTTTT
CASSQRRQGGTEKLFF
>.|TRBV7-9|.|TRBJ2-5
TGTGCCAGCAGCTTCGGGATGGATGCGACCCAGTACTTC
CASSFGMDATQYF
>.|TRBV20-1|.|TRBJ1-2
TGCAGTGCTAGAGATCTCGTGGGCCTCTATGGCTACACCTTC
CSARDLVGLYGYTF
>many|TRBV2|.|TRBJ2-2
TGTGCCAGCAGGCAACAGGGAGTAGGCGGGGAGCTGTTTTTT
CASRQQGVGGELFF
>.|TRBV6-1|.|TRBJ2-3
TGTGCCAGCAGCCACGCGGGGGTAGGGACAGGTACGCAGTATTTT
CASSHAGVGTGTQYF
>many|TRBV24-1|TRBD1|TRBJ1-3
TGTGCCACCAGTGAATCGGGACAGGCTGGAAACACCATATATTTT
CATSESGQAGNTIYF
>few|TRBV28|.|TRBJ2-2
TGTGCCAGCAGTTTCCGACTGCTCACCGGGGAGCTGTTTTTT
CASSFRLLTGELFF
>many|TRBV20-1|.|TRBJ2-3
TGCAGTGCTAGGAAGGGGGGCACAGATACGCAGTATTTT
CSARKGGTDTQYF
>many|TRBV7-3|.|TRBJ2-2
TGTGCCAGCAGCTACTCCCGAGTGGTTAACACCGGGGAGCTGTTTTTT
CASSYSRVVNTGELFF
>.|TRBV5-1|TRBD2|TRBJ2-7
TGCGCCAGCAGCACCGCCCCTAGCGGGGGGCTCTACGAGCAGTACTTC
CASSTAPSGGLYEQYF
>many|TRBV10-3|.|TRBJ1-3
TGTGCCATCAGTCAGGAGAGCTCTGGAAACACCATATATTTT
CAISQESSGNTIYF
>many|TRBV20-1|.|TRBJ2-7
TGCAGTGCTAGAGATGTAGGGACCCCTCAACATGGGTACGAGCAGTACTTC
CSARDVGTPQHGYEQYF
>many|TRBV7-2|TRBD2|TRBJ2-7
TGTGCCAGCAGCTTAGCAGTAGCGGGGGGACCTTCCTACGAGCAGTACTTC
CASSLAVAGGPSYEQYF
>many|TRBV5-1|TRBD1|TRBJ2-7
TGCGCCAGCAGCCTGGGGACAGGCCGCGTTGGGTACGAGCAGTACTTC
CASSLGTGRVGYEQYF
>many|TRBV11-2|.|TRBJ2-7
TGTGCCAGCAGCTTTGGTCGGTCCTACGAGCAGTACTTC
CASSFGRSYEQYF
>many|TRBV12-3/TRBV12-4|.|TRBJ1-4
TGTGCCAGCACCCCATCCGGGGGGCAGAAAAAACTGTTTTTT
CASTPSGGQKKLFF
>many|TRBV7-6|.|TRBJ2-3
TGTGCCAGCAGCTGGGGCGGGTTCACAGATACGCAGTATTTT
CASSWGGFTDTQYF
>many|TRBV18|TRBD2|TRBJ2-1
TGTGCCAGCTCACCTCGGACTAGCTTCCTGAACAATGAGCAGTTCTTC
CASSPRTSFLNNEQFF
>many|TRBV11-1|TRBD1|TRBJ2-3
TGTGCCAGCAGCTTACCGGGACAGGTGGAGGATACGCAGTATTTT
CASSLPGQVEDTQYF
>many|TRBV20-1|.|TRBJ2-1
TGCAGTGCTCCGGGACTCCTGGTTTTCGATGAGCAGTTCTTC
CSAPGLLVFDEQFF
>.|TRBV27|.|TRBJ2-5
TGTGCCAGCAGTCCCCGGGACGGATCTTTCGTAGAGACCCAGTACTTC
CASSPRDGSFVETQYF
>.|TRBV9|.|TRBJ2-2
TGTGCCAGCAGCGTAACAGCCAGGGAAGCCACCGGGGAGCTGTTTTTT
CASSVTAREATGELFF
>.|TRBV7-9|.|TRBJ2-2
TGTGCCAGCAGCTTCCGAGGATTCGAGACCGGGGAGCTGTTTTTT
CASSFRGFETGELFF
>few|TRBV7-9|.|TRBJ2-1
TGTGCCAGCAGCCCCGGGGTGAAGCAGTTCTTC
CASSPGVKQFF
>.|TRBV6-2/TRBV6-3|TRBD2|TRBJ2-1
TGTGCCAGCAGTTACAAAACTAGCGGGGTACTCGATGAGCAGTTCTTC
CASSYKTSGVLDEQFF
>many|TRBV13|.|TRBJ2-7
TGTGCCAGCAGCTTAGGCGGGAGAGGTAACGAGCAGTACTTC
CASSLGGRGNEQYF
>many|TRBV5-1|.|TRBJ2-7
TGCGCCAGCAGCCTCAGACAGCCGCCCTACGAGCAGTACTTC
CASSLRQPPYEQYF
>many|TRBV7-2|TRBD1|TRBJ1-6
TGTGCCAGCAGCTTGGGACAGGGGGCACAATCACCCCTCCACTTT
CASSLGQGAQSPLHF
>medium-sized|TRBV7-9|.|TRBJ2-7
TGTGCCAGCAGCCCCCCGGCGGGGTACGAGCAGTACTTC
CASSPPAGYEQYF
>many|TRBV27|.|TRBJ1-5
TGTGCCAGCAGTAGAACAGGGAATCAGCCCCAGCATTTT
CASSRTGNQPQHF
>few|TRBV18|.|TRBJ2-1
TGTGCCAGCTCACCACCGGTCGGGGATGAGCAGTTCTTC
CASSPPVGDEQFF
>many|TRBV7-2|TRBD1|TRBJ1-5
TGTGCCAGCAGCTTAGTAACAGGGGAGAATCAGCCCCAGCATTTT
CASSLVTGENQPQHF
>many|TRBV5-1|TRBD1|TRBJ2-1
TGCGCCAGCAGCTTGGCGGGACAGGGGTATGGTGGTGAGCAGTTCTTC
CASSLAGQGYGGEQFF
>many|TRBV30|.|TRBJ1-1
TGTGCCTGGAACGGACGGAATGAAGCTTTCTTT
CAWNGRNEAFF
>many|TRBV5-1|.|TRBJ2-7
TGCGCCAGCAGCTTTGGGTCAGGGAACGAGCAGTACTTC
CASSFGSGNEQYF
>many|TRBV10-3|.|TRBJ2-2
TGTGCCATCAGTGAGGTACCCGCCAGCACCGGGGAGCTGTTTTTT
CAISEVPASTGELFF
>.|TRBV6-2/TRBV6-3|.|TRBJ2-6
TGTGCCAGCAGTCGAGGCCGCTCTGGGGCCAACGTCCTGACTTTC
CASSRGRSGANVLTF